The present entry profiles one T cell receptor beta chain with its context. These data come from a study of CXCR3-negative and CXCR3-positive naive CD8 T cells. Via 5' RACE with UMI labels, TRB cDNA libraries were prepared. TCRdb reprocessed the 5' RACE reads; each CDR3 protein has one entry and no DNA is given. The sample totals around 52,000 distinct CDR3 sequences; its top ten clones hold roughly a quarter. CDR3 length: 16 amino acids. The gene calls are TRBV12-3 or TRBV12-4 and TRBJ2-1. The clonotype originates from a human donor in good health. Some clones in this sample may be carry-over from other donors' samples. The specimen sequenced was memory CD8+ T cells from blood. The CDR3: CASSLDGGGSYNEQFF.